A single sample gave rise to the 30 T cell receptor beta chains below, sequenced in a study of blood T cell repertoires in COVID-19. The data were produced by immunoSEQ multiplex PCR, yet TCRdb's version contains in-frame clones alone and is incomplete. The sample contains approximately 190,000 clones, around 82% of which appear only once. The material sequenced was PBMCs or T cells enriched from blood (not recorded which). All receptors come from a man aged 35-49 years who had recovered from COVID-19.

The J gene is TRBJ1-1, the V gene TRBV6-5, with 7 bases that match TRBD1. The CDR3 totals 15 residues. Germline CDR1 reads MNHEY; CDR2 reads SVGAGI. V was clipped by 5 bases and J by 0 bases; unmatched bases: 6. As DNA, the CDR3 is TGTGCCAGCAGTCGCAGGGGGACGTTGAACACTGAAGCTTTCTTT. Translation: CASSRRGTLNTEAFF.

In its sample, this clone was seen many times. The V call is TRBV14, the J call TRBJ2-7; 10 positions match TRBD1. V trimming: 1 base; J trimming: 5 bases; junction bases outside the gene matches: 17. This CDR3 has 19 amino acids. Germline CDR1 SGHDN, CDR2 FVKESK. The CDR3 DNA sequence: TGTGCCAGCAGCCAAGTGGGACAGGGGATCACACGGTTTCGCAACGAGCAGTACTTC. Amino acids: CASSQVGQGITRFRNEQYF.

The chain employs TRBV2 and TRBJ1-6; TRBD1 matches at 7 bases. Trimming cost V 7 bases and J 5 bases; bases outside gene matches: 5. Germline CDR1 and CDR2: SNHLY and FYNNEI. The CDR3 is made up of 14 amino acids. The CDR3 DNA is TGTGCCAGCACCCAGACAGGGAATAATTCACCCCTCCACTTT. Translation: CASTQTGNNSPLHF. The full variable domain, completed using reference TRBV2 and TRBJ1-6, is EPEVTQTPSHQVTQMGQEVILRCVPISNHLYFYWYRQILGQKVEFLVSFYNNEISEKSEIFDDQFSVERPDGSNFTLKIRSTKLEDSAMYFCASTQTGNNSPLHFGNGTRLTVT.

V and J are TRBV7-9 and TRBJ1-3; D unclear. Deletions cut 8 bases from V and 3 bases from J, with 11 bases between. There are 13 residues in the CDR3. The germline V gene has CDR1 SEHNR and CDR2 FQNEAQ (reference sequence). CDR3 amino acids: CASQSPGGNTIYF. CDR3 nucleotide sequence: TGTGCCAGCCAAAGCCCGGGTGGAAACACCATATATTTT.

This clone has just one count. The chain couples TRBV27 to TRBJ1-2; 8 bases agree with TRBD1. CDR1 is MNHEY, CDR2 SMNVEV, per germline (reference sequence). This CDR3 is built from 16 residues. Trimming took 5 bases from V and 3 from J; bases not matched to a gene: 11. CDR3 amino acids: CASSPRRGRGDYGYTF. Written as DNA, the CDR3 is TGTGCCAGCAGTCCACGCAGGGGGCGCGGGGACTATGGCTACACCTTC.

This CDR3 reads CASSLIDPTGGEAFF. CDR3 bases: TGCGCCAGCAGCCTCATCGATCCTACAGGGGGTGAAGCTTTCTTT. The V call is TRBV5-1, the J call TRBJ1-1; 8 positions match TRBD1. Germline CDR1 SGHRS, CDR2 YFSETQ. This CDR3 has 15 amino acids. J was trimmed by 7 bases and V by 4 bases; bases with no gene match: 12.

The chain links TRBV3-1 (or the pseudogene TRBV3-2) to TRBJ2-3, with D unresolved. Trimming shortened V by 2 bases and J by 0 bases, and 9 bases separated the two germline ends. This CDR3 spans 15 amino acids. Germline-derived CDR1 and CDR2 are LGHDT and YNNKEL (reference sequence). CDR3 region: CASSQSPMSTDTQYF. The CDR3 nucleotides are TGTGCCAGCAGCCAATCCCCTATGAGCACAGATACGCAGTATTTT.

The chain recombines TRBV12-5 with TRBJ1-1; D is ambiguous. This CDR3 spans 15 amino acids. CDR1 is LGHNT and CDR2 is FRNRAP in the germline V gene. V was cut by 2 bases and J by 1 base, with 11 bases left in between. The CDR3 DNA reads TGTGCTAGTGGTTTGACAACGAGCGGGAACACTGAAGCTTTCTTT. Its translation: CASGLTTSGNTEAFF.

The CDR3 sequence: CASSPWTSHEQFF. The CDR3 coding sequence is TGTGCCAGCTCACCCTGGACATCCCATGAGCAGTTCTTC. The chain carries TRBV18 and TRBJ2-1; D perhaps matches TRBD1 (5 bases). The V end lost 3 bases, the J end lost 8 bases, and 11 bases lay between the germline ends. The CDR3 totals 13 residues. Germline assignment: CDR1 KGHSH and CDR2 LQKENI. The variable domain in full, completed from reference TRBV18 and TRBJ2-1, reads NAGVMQNPRHLVRRRGQEARLRCSPMKGHSHVYWYRQLPEEGLKFMVYLQKENIIDESGMPKERFSAEFPKEGPSILRIQQVVRGDSAAYFCASSPWTSHEQFFGPGTRLTVL.

The CDR3 here is CAWNNRDTGEEPQHF. CDR3 nucleotide sequence: TGTGCCTGGAATAACCGGGACACTGGAGAGGAGCCCCAGCATTTT. This rearrangement joins TRBV30 to TRBJ1-5; D perhaps matches TRBD1 (6 bases). The germline CDR1 and CDR2 sequences are GTSNPN and SVGIG (reference sequence). The CDR3 length is 15 residues. With 4 bases removed from V and 8 bases from J, the gap between germline ends came to 21 bases.

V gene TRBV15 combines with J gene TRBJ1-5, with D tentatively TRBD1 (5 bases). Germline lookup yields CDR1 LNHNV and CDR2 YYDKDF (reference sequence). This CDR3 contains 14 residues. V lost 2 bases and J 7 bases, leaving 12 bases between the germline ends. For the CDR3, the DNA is TGTGCCACCAGCAGACAGGGTCCGGAGCAGCCCCAGCATTTT. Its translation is CATSRQGPEQPQHF.

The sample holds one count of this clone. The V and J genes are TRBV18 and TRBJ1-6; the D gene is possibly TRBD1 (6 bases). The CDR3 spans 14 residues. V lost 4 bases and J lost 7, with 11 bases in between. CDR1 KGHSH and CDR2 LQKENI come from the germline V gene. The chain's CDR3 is CASSRLDRNSPLHF. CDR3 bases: TGTGCCAGCTCACGACTCGACAGGAATTCACCCCTCCACTTT.

The CDR3 region is CASSLSPGQTYEQYF. For the CDR3, the DNA is TGCGCCAGCAGCCTTTCTCCGGGACAAACCTACGAGCAGTACTTC. This chain links TRBV4-1 with TRBJ2-7, with D perhaps TRBD1 (6 bases). CDR3 length equals 15 residues. Trimming pared 4 bases from V and 2 bases from J, leaving 15 bases between. The germline CDR1 and CDR2 sequences are MGHRA and YSYEKL.

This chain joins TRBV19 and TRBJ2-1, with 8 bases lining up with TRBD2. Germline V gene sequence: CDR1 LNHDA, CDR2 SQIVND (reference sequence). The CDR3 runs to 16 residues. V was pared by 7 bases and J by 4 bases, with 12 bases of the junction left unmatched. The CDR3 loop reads CASNLNGRGAYNEQFF. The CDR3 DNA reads TGTGCCAGTAATCTCAACGGGCGGGGGGCTTACAATGAGCAGTTCTTC.

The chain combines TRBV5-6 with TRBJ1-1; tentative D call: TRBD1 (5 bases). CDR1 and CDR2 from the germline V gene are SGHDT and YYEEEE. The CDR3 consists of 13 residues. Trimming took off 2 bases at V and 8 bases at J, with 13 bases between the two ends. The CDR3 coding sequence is TGTGCCAGCAGCTTCGGGCTGGGGCGCGAAGCTTTCTTT. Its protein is CASSFGLGREAFF.

CDR3 amino acids: CASSFLKGASGYTF. In DNA, the CDR3 is TGTGCCAGCAGTTTTTTAAAGGGGGCGAGTGGCTACACCTTC. The gene calls are TRBV28 and TRBJ1-2; 7 nucleotides line up with TRBD1. V shed 3 bases, J shed 7 bases, and the junction held 8 bases outside the gene matches. This CDR3 is built from 14 residues. The germline CDR1 and CDR2 sequences are MDHEN and SYDVKM.

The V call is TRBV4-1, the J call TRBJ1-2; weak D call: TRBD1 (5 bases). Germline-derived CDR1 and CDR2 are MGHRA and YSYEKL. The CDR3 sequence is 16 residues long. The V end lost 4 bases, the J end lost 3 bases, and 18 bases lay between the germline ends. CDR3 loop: CASSLQLGRVDYGYTF. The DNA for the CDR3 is TGCGCCAGCAGCCTGCAGCTCGGCAGGGTAGACTATGGCTACACCTTC.

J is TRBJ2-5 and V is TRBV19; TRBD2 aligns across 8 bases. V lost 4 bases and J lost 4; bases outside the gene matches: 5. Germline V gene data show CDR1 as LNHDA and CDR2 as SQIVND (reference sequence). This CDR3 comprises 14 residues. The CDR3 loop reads CASSTTGTRETQYF. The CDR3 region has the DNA TGTGCCAGTAGTACCACCGGGACTAGAGAGACCCAGTACTTC. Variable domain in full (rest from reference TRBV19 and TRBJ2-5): DGGITQSPKYLFRKEGQNVTLSCEQNLNHDAMYWYRQDPGQGLRLIYYSQIVNDFQKGDIAEGYSVSREKKESFPLTVTSAQKNPTAFYLCASSTTGTRETQYFGPGTRLLVL.

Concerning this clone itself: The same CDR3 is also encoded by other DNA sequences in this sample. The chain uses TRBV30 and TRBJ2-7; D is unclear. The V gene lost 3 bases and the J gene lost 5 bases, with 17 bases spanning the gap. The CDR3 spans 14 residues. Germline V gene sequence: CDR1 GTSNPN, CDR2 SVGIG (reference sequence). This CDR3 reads CAWSLGSFGDEQYF. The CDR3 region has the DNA TGTGCCTGGAGCCTCGGGTCCTTCGGTGACGAGCAGTACTTC.

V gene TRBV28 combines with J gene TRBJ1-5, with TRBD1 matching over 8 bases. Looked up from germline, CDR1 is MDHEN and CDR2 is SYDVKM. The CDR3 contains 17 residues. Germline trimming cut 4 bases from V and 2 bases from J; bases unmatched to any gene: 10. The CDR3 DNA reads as TGTGCCAGCAGTTCTCTTTTACTGGGACAGGGCAATCAGCCCCAGCATTTT. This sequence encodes CASSSLLLGQGNQPQHF.

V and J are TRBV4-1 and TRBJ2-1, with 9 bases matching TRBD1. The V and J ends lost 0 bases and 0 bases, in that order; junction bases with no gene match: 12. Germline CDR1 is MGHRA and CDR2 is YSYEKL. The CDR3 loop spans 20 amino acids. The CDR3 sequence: CASSQDRPQTGGSSYNEQFF. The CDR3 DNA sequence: TGCGCCAGCAGCCAAGATCGTCCTCAAACAGGGGGCAGCTCCTACAATGAGCAGTTCTTC.

The CDR3 loop is CASSTRFAVQGNTEAFF. For the CDR3, the DNA is TGTGCCAGCAGCACACGTTTCGCCGTACAGGGGAACACTGAAGCTTTCTTT. V is TRBV7-6 and J is TRBJ1-1; D is possibly TRBD1 (6 bases). Trimming pared 5 bases from V and 1 base from J, leaving 20 bases between. The CDR3 covers 17 residues. The germline CDR1 and CDR2 sequences are SGHVS and FNYEAQ.

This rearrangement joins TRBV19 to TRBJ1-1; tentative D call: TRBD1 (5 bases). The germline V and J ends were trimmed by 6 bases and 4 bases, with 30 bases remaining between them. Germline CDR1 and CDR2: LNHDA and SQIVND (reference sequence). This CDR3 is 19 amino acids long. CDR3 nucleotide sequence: TGTGCCAGTAGCGAACCGCGGGAAAGCCCAAGGGGTTTTGGCACTGAAGCTTTCTTT. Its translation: CASSEPRESPRGFGTEAFF.

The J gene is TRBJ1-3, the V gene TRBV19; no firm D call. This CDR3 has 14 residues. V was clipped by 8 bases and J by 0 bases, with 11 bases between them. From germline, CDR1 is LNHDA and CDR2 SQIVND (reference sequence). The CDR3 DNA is TGTGCCAGTCGATCCGGGAGCTCTGGAAACACCATATATTTT. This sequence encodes CASRSGSSGNTIYF.

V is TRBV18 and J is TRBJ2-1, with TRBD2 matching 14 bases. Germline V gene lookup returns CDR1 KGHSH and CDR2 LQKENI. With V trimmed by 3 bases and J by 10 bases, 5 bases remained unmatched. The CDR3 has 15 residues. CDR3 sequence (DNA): TGTGCCAGCTCACCGGGACTAGCGGGGGCCCGCGAGCAGTTCTTC. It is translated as CASSPGLAGAREQFF.

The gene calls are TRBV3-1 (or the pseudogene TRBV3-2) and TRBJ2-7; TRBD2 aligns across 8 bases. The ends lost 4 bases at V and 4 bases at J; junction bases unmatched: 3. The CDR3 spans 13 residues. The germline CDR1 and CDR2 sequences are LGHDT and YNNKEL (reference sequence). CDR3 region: CASSPGGGYEQYF. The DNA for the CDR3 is TGTGCCAGCAGCCCCGGGGGGGGGTACGAGCAGTACTTC.

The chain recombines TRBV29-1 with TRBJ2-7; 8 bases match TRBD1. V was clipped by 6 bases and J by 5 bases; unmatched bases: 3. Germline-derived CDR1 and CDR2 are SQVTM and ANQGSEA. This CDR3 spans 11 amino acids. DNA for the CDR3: TGCAGCGTCCAGACAGGGGACGAGCAGTACTTC. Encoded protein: CSVQTGDEQYF.

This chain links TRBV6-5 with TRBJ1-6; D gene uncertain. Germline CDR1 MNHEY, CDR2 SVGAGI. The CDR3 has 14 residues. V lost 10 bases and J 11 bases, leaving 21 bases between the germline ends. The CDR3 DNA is TGTGCCACAAGATCCGGGATCCGGAGTCCACCCCTCCACTTT. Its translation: CATRSGIRSPPLHF.

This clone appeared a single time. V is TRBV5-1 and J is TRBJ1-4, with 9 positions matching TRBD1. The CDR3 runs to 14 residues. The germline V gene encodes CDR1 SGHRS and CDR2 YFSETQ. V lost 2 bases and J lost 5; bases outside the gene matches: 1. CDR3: CASSFGTGNEKLFF. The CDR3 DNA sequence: TGCGCCAGCAGCTTCGGGACAGGGAATGAAAAACTGTTTTTT. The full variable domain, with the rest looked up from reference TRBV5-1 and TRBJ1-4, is KAGVTQTPRYLIKTRGQQVTLSCSPISGHRSVSWYQQTPGQGLQFLFEYFSETQRNKGNFPGRFSGRQFSNSRSEMNVSTLELGDSALYLCASSFGTGNEKLFFGSGTQLSVL.

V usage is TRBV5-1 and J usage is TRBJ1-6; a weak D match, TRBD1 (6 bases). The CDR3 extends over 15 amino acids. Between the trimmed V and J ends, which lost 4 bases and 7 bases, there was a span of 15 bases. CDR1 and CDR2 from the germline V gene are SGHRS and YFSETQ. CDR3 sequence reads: CASSGGRSGNSPLHF. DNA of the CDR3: TGCGCCAGCAGCGGGGGCCGGTCGGGGAATTCACCCCTCCACTTT.